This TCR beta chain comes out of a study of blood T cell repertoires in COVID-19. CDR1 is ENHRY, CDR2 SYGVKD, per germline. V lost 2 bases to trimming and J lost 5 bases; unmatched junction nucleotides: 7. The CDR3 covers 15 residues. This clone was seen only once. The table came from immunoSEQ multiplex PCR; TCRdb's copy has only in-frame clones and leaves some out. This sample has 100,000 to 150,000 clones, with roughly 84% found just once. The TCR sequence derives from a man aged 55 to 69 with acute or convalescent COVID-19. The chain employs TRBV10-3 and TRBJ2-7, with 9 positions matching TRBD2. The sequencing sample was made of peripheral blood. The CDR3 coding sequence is TGTGCCATCAGTGAGATAGCGGGAGATCGGGACGAGCAGTACTTC. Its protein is CAISEIAGDRDEQYF.